The rows below give T cell receptor beta chains drawn from one sample of a study of cytomegalovirus exposure and HLA in healthy donors. Sequencing used immunoSEQ multiplex PCR; TCRdb keeps in-frame clones, though not all of them. The table lists about 130,000 clones, about 88% of them singletons. The specimen sequenced was PBMCs. The receptors shown here come from a woman younger than 35 in good health and CMV-seronegative. The CDR3 runs from the conserved cysteine through the conserved F or W. The order of the fields is J gene, V gene, clone size, D gene, CDR3 DNA, CDR3 protein. The D gene is left open where the match is weak. Size is stated for part of the rows, as once, few or many counts, or as a class when the clone is expanded.

TRBJ1-2 | TRBV30 | . | . | TGTGCCTGGAGTACCGGGACAATCGGCTACACCTTC | CAWSTGTIGYTF
TRBJ1-3 | TRBV11-2 | . | . | TGTGCCAGCAGCTTAGATGCGGGGGGGGCCTCTGGAAACACCATATATTTT | CASSLDAGGASGNTIYF
TRBJ2-3 | TRBV7-6 | few | TRBD2 | TGTGCCAGCAGCTTAGGGACTAGCATCCGCACAGATACGCAGTATTTT | CASSLGTSIRTDTQYF
TRBJ2-1 | TRBV27 | . | TRBD2 | TGTGCCAGCAGTTCGCTAGCGGTCTACAATGAGCAGTTCTTC | CASSSLAVYNEQFF
TRBJ2-7 | TRBV5-1 | . | TRBD2 | TGCGCCAGCAGCTTGGGACTAGCGGGACCATACTACGAGCAGTACTTC | CASSLGLAGPYYEQYF
TRBJ1-2 | TRBV4-2 | . | TRBD1 | TGTGCCAGTACCAACCTCCGGGACAGGGATGGCTACACCTTC | CASTNLRDRDGYTF
TRBJ2-7 | TRBV5-1 | . | TRBD2 | TGCGCCAGCAGCTTGGGAGGGCGGGAGGACTACGAGCAGTACTTC | CASSLGGREDYEQYF
TRBJ1-5 | TRBV19 | medium-sized | . | TGTGCCAGTAGTATCGTTCAAGGGACTGACCTTACAAATCAGCCCCAGCATTTT | CASSIVQGTDLTNQPQHF
TRBJ2-1 | TRBV7-2 | . | TRBD2 | TGTGCCAGCAGCATTCAGGGACTAGCGGGAGGAACTAACAATGAGCAGTTCTTC | CASSIQGLAGGTNNEQFF
TRBJ2-1 | TRBV13 | . | TRBD2 | TGTGCCAGCAGCTTAAGGAGGAGATACAGCGGGAGGACCATCGGTGAGCAGTTCTTC | CASSLRRRYSGRTIGEQFF
TRBJ2-2 | TRBV27 | . | TRBD2 | TGTGCCACCCTAGAGGTAGCGGGTTACACCGGGGAGCTGTTTTTT | CATLEVAGYTGELFF
TRBJ2-3 | TRBV28 | . | . | . | CASRDVGGGNNF
TRBJ1-2 | TRBV6-4 | . | TRBD1 | TGTGCCAGCAGTGACTGGACCGGGACAGGGCACTATGGCTACACCTTC | CASSDWTGTGHYGYTF
TRBJ2-5 | TRBV7-9 | once | . | TGTGCCAGCAGCTTATCGCCAGGGAGGCAAGAGACCCAGTACTTC | CASSLSPGRQETQYF
TRBJ2-5 | TRBV30 | . | TRBD1 | TGTGCCTGGGGCTTGGGACAGGCGTCCCAAGAGACCCAGTACTTC | CAWGLGQASQETQYF
TRBJ1-2 | TRBV5-1 | . | . | TGCGCCAGCAGCTCCGAGGAGAGTGGCTACACCTTC | CASSSEESGYTF
TRBJ1-1 | TRBV7-2 | few | TRBD1 | TGTGCCAGCAGCTATACAGGGGGGAACACTGAAGCTTTCTTT | CASSYTGGNTEAFF